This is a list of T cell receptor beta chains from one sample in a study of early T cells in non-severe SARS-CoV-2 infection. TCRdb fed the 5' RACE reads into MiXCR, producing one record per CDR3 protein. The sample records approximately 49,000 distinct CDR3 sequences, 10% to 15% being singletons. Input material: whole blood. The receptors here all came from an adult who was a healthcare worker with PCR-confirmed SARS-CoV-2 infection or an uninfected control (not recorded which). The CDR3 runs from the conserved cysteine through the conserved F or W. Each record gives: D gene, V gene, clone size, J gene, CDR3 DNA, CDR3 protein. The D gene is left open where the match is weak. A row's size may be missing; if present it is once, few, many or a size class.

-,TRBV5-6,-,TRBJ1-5,TGTGCCAGCAGCCCGAACTGGGACGCGGGTAATCAGCCCCAGCATTTT,CASSPNWDAGNQPQHF
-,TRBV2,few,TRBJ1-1,TGTGCCAGCAGTGAAGACCGACAGATGAACACTGAAGCTTTCTTT,CASSEDRQMNTEAFF
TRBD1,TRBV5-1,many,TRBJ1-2,TGCGCCAGCAGTACAGGGGGTCAGGACTATGGCTACACCTTC,CASSTGGQDYGYTF
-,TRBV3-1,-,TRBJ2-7,TGTGCCAGCAGCCGCCCGAGGGGGGGCTCTGGAGACGAGCAGTACTTC,CASSRPRGGSGDEQYF
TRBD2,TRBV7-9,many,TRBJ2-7,TGTGCCAGCAGCACACGACTAGCGAACGAGCAGTACTTC,CASSTRLANEQYF
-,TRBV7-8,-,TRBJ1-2,TGTGCCAGCAGCTTCCCCGAGGAGGGGGGAGGCTACACCTTC,CASSFPEEGGGYTF
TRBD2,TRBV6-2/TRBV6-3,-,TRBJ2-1,TGTGCCAGCAGTTACTCGAGAGTCCCCTACGCGGGACTAGGGCACAGCTCCTACAATGAGCAGTTCTTC,CASSYSRVPYAGLGHSSYNEQFF
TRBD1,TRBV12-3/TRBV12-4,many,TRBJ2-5,TGTGCCAGCAGTTCAGGGGGCCGGCGGGACCAAGAGACCCAGTACTTC,CASSSGGRRDQETQYF
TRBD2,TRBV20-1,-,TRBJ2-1,TGCAGTGCGGAGGGACTAGTCGATGAGCAGTTCTTC,CSAEGLVDEQFF
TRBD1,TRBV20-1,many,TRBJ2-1,TGCAGTGCTAGGACAGGGATTGTCCCCGGTGAGCAGTTCTTC,CSARTGIVPGEQFF
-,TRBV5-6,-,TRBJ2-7,TGTGCCAGCAGGAATGGTTGGCAGATTGAGCAGTACTTC,CASRNGWQIEQYF
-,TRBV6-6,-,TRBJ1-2,TGTGCCAGCGTAACGGGGCCAGACTATGGCTACACCTTC,CASVTGPDYGYTF
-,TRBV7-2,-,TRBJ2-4,TGTGCCAGCAGCCCGGGCAGTGGGATGGTTCAGTACTTC,CASSPGSGMVQYF
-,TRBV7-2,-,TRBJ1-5,TGTGCCAGCAGCTTAGAGTCGAGTAATAGGCGTCAGCCCCAGCATTTT,CASSLESSNRRQPQHF
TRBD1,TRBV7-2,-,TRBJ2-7,TGTGCCAGCAGCTTACAGACAGGGGTCGCCTACGAGCAGTACTTC,CASSLQTGVAYEQYF
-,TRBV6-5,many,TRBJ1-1,TGTGCCAGCAGTTACCCCCCATCAGCTTTCTTT,CASSYPPSAFF
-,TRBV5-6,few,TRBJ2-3,TGTGCCAGCAGCTTGGGGGTAACTCTCACAGATACGCAGTATTTT,CASSLGVTLTDTQYF
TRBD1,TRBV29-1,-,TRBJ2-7,TGCAGCGCCAGTGGGACAGGGGGCCGCGAGCAGTACTTC,CSASGTGGREQYF
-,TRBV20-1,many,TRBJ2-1,TGCAGTGCCACTCGGGGAAGGGGCTCCTACAATGAGCAGTTCTTC,CSATRGRGSYNEQFF
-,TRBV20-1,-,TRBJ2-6,TGCAGTGCTAGAGTTGGGAGGGCCAACGTCCTGACTTTC,CSARVGRANVLTF
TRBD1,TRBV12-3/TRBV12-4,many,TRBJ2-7,TGTGCCAGCAGCTCCGGGACAGGGATCCACGAGCAGTACTTC,CASSSGTGIHEQYF
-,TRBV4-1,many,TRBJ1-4,TGCGCCAGCAGCCGTCGACAGGAAACTAATGAAAAACTGTTTTTT,CASSRRQETNEKLFF
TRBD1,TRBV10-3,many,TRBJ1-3,TGTGCCATCAGTGAAAGGGACAGGATCTCTGGAAACACCATATATTTT,CAISERDRISGNTIYF
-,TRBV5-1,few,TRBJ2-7,TGCGCCAGCAGCCCTTTGACAGGTCCCTACGAGCAGTACTTC,CASSPLTGPYEQYF
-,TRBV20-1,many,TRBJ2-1,TGCAGTGCTAGCTATGGTTTGAGTTCCTACAATGAGCAGTTCTTC,CSASYGLSSYNEQFF
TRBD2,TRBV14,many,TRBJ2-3,TGTGCCAGCAGCCAAGAACTAGCGGATAGCACAGATACGCAGTATTTT,CASSQELADSTDTQYF
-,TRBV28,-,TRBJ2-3,TGTGCCAGCAGAGGATCCCGGCCAGATACGCAGTATTTT,CASRGSRPDTQYF
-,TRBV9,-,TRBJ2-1,TGTGCCAGCAGCGTAGGGCCCGACCATTACAATGAGCAGTTCTTC,CASSVGPDHYNEQFF
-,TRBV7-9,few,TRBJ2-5,TGTGCCAGCAGCTTAGACAGAGGGGAGACCCAGTACTTC,CASSLDRGETQYF
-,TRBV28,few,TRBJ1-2,TGTGCCAGCAGTTTGTTAGGAAACTATGGCTACACCTTC,CASSLLGNYGYTF
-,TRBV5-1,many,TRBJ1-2,TGCGCCAGCAGCTTGGGGGCACAAGAACCCTATGGCTACACCTTC,CASSLGAQEPYGYTF
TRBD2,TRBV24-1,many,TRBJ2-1,TGTGCCACCAGTGATTTCGGCGGGGGGGCACTTGAGCAGTTCTTC,CATSDFGGGALEQFF
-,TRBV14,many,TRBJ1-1,TGTGCCAGCAGCCAAGATCCAGGGTTGAGGACTGAAGCTTTCTTT,CASSQDPGLRTEAFF
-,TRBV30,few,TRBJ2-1,TGTGCCTGGAACCGGGACTTGGGCTACAATGAGCAGTTCTTC,CAWNRDLGYNEQFF
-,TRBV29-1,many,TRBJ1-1,TGCAGCGTTGCACCGACTATTGGGAACACTGAAGCTTTCTTT,CSVAPTIGNTEAFF
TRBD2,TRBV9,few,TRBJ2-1,TGTGCCAGCAGCGCGCAGCGGGGGGATTTGTTCTTC,CASSAQRGDLFF
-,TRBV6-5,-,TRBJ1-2,TGTGCCAGCAGTCAACCTAGGCAGGGTGACTATGGCTACACCTTC,CASSQPRQGDYGYTF
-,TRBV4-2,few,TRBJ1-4,TGTGCCAGCAGCCTACGTAATGAAAAACTGTTTTTT,CASSLRNEKLFF
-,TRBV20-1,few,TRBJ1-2,TGCAGTGCTAGAGCACCCTCGGCCACTGCCTCTAACTATGGCTACACCTTC,CSARAPSATASNYGYTF
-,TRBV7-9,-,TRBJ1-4,TGTGCCAGCAGCCTAAAAATAGGGACAATCTACGAAAAACTGTTTTTT,CASSLKIGTIYEKLFF
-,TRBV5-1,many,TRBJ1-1,TGCGCCAGCAGCTCCCATGGTGACGCGAACACTGAAGCTTTCTTT,CASSSHGDANTEAFF
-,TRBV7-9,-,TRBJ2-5,TGTGCCAGCAGCTTAGTGCCAGGGAGCAACCAAGAGACCCAGTACTTC,CASSLVPGSNQETQYF
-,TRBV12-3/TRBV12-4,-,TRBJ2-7,TGTGCCAGCAGTTACGGAGTCTACGAGCAGTACTTC,CASSYGVYEQYF
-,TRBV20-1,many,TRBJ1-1,TGCAGTGCGGAGAGGGAGAAGAACACTGAAGCTTTCTTT,CSAEREKNTEAFF
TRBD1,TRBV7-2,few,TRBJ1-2,TGTGCCAGCAGCCCTCCAGGGGGCGTTGGGTTTAGTAGAGGCTACACCTTC,CASSPPGGVGFSRGYTF
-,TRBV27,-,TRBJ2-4,TGTGCCAGCAGTCCCGGCCAGTGGGGGGTAAACATTCAGTACTTC,CASSPGQWGVNIQYF